The 24 T cell receptor beta chains below come from one sample, sequenced in a study of naive and memory T cell subsets. The treatment is: skin biopsy from PPD injection site in Mantoux-positive individual. TCR cDNA received a 3' ligated oligonucleotide that carried a UMI. Ligated cDNA underwent four rounds of PCR with nested alpha and beta constant region primers and SP2. TCRdb called the UMI-ligation and nested PCR reads again in MiXCR, with one record for every CDR3 protein. The data show 40,000 or so distinct CDR3 sequences, about 11% seen once. This material consisted of skin, taken from a tuberculin skin test site. These TCRs come from an adult in good health.

A few counts support this clonotype. V is TRBV28 and J is TRBJ1-6, with TRBD1 matching 8 bases. With 8 bases clipped from V and 7 bases from J, the junction kept 7 bases outside the gene matches. Per germline, CDR1 MDHEN and CDR2 SYDVKM. The CDR3 covers 14 residues. The CDR3 here is CASHRGQVNSPLHF. The DNA for the CDR3 is TGTGCCAGCCATCGGGGACAGGTCAATTCACCCCTCCACTTT. The variable domain in full, completed from reference TRBV28 and TRBJ1-6, reads DVKVTQSSRYLVKRTGEKVFLECVQDMDHENMFWYRQDPGLGLRLIYFSYDVKMKEKGDIPEGYSVSREKKERFSLILESASTNQTSMYLCASHRGQVNSPLHFGNGTRLTVT.

The chain employs TRBV6-1 and TRBJ1-1, with 8 bases lining up with TRBD1. Germline V gene sequence: CDR1 MNHNS, CDR2 SASEGT. V was clipped by 7 bases and J by 2 bases; unmatched bases: 9. The CDR3 totals 15 residues. CDR3 sequence: CASMARGLRNTEAFF. The CDR3 DNA is TGTGCCAGCATGGCCAGGGGGCTTCGCAACACTGAAGCTTTCTTT.

The chain is built from TRBV2 and TRBJ2-1, with D maybe TRBD2 (6 bases). Germline CDR1 is SNHLY and CDR2 is FYNNEI. V lost 2 bases and J 4 bases, leaving 12 bases between the germline ends. This CDR3 comprises 15 residues. In DNA, the CDR3 is TGTGCCAGCAGTGAAATCGGAGGGACGTACAATGAGCAGTTCTTC. Protein: CASSEIGGTYNEQFF.

J is TRBJ2-5 and V is TRBV5-1; possibly TRBD1 for D (5 bases). V was pared by 0 bases and J by 3 bases, with 6 bases between. Germline V CDR1 and CDR2: SGHRS, YFSETQ. CDR3 size: 13 residues. CDR3 sequence: CASSLDRKETQYF. CDR3 sequence (DNA): TGCGCCAGCAGCTTGGACAGGAAAGAGACCCAGTACTTC.

The rearrangement links TRBV6-5 to TRBJ1-6; D is uncertain. Trimming shortened V by 0 bases and J by 7 bases, and 16 bases separated the two germline ends. The CDR3 loop spans 17 amino acids. Germline-derived CDR1 and CDR2 are MNHEY and SVGAGI. In DNA form, the CDR3 reads TGTGCCAGCAGTTACTCGTTGGCGGCAGGTCAGAATTCACCCCTCCACTTT. Translating gives CASSYSLAAGQNSPLHF.

This clonotype showed up just a few times. The V gene is TRBV18, the J gene TRBJ1-5, with D perhaps matching TRBD1 (6 bases). The CDR3 spans 15 residues. Trimming took off 3 bases at V and 4 bases at J, with 13 bases between the two ends. Germline V gene sequence: CDR1 KGHSH, CDR2 LQKENI. The CDR3 coding sequence is TGTGCCAGCTCACCTACTACAGGGAGGAATCAGCCCCAGCATTTT. It specifies CASSPTTGRNQPQHF.

In this sample, this clonotype turned up a few times. This chain connects TRBV30 to TRBJ1-2; D unresolved. Between the trimmed V and J ends, which lost 1 base and 2 bases, there was a span of 11 bases. Germline V gene sequence: CDR1 GTSNPN, CDR2 SVGIG (reference sequence). The CDR3 contains 14 residues. CDR3 DNA sequence: TGTGCCTGGAGTGCTCTGTCAGAGAACTATGGCTACACCTTC. It encodes CAWSALSENYGYTF.

This clonotype was detected ten times or more. The chain carries TRBV20-1 and TRBJ2-5, with 9 bases that match TRBD1. This CDR3 has 14 residues. The germline V gene encodes CDR1 DFQATT and CDR2 SNEGSKA (reference sequence). V lost 3 bases, J lost 2 bases, and 4 bases stayed unmatched. Here the CDR3 DNA reads TGCAGTGCTAGGACCGGGACAGGGCAAGAGACCCAGTACTTC. The encoded protein is CSARTGTGQETQYF.

This clonotype was detected only a few times. CDR3 amino acids: CASSPTGGTEAFF. The CDR3 nucleotides read TGTGCCAGCTCACCGACAGGGGGGACTGAAGCTTTCTTT. V usage is TRBV18 and J usage is TRBJ1-1; 9 positions match TRBD1. V shed 3 bases and J 5 bases; nucleotides not matched to a gene: 1. The CDR3 totals 13 residues. The germline V gene encodes CDR1 KGHSH and CDR2 LQKENI.

There are many counts of this clonotype. V usage is TRBV3-1 and J usage is TRBJ2-1; D is uncertain. V was pared by 0 bases and J by 10 bases, with 16 bases between. The germline V gene encodes CDR1 LGHDT and CDR2 YNNKEL (reference sequence). The CDR3 loop spans 15 amino acids. The CDR3 region has the DNA TGTGCCAGCAGCCAAGATTCAGGACGGTGGTCGGAGCAGTTCTTC. Translation: CASSQDSGRWSEQFF.

This clonotype was picked up a small number of times. CDR3 region: CASIDRDFSYNEQFF. The CDR3 DNA sequence: TGTGCCAGCATTGACCGGGACTTCTCCTACAATGAGCAGTTCTTC. The rearrangement joins TRBV6-1 to TRBJ2-1; TRBD2 is a possible D gene (6 bases). Deletions cut 7 bases from V and 0 bases from J, with 13 bases between. The CDR3 runs to 15 residues. Germline V gene lookup returns CDR1 MNHNS and CDR2 SASEGT.

The genes are TRBV9 and TRBJ2-7; D is ambiguous. Per the germline V gene, CDR1 is SGDLS and CDR2 is YYNGEE. Trimming left V 3 bases short and J 1 base short, with 14 bases between. The CDR3 contains 15 residues. The CDR3 here is CASSAGIGTSYEQYF. CDR3 bases: TGTGCCAGCAGCGCCGGTATTGGCACTTCCTACGAGCAGTACTTC.

The sample holds many counts of this clonotype. The rearrangement links TRBV12-3 or TRBV12-4 to TRBJ1-3; 7 positions agree with TRBD1. Unmatched junction bases numbered 14, after V lost 6 bases and J lost 15 bases. The CDR3 is 13 residues long. CDR3 loop: CASSPSTGNREYF. CDR3 nucleotides: TGTGCCAGCAGCCCCTCGACAGGGAACAGGGAATATTTT.

This clonotype has ten or more counts. The rearrangement uses TRBV12-3 or TRBV12-4 and TRBJ1-5; D is unclear. The CDR3 consists of 14 residues. V was shortened by 5 bases and J by 6 bases, with 14 bases between the two germline ends. The CDR3 sequence: CASSSGPLGQPQHF. The CDR3 bases are TGTGCCAGCAGTAGTGGACCATTGGGTCAGCCCCAGCATTTT.

This clonotype was seen more than once but under ten times. This chain uses TRBV9 with TRBJ2-3, with TRBD2 identical over 8 bases. The CDR3 is 16 residues long. Germline-derived CDR1 and CDR2 are SGDLS and YYNGEE. J gave up 3 bases and V 1 base, and 7 bases lay outside the gene matches. The CDR3 nucleotides read TGTGCCAGCAGCGTACTATCGTCTAGCGGGACAGATACGCAGTATTTT. Translated, it gives CASSVLSSSGTDTQYF.

Ten or more counts support this clonotype. This chain joins TRBV28 and TRBJ2-3; D may be TRBD1 (6 bases). CDR1 is MDHEN, CDR2 SYDVKM, per germline. V gave up 5 bases and J gave up 0 bases, with 15 bases separating them. The CDR3 extends over 16 amino acids. CDR3 sequence: CASSPTGRLSTDTQYF. As DNA, the CDR3 is TGTGCCAGCAGTCCCACAGGGCGACTAAGCACAGATACGCAGTATTTT.

This clonotype showed up many times. CDR3 coding DNA: TGTGCCAGCAGTCTAGAGACTAGCCGGGGTGAGCAGTTCTTC. Its translation is CASSLETSRGEQFF. The chain carries TRBV28 and TRBJ2-1; 7 bases line up with TRBD2. The CDR3 length is 14 residues. Germline CDR1 MDHEN, CDR2 SYDVKM. After removal of 5 bases from V and 9 bases from J, the junction contained 10 bases not matched to a gene.

This clonotype was seen ten or more times. The J gene is TRBJ1-2, the V gene TRBV20-1; D uncertain. V lost 0 bases to trimming and J lost 2 bases, with 13 bases between them. CDR1 and CDR2 (germline): DFQATT, SNEGSKA (reference sequence). The CDR3 sequence is 15 residues long. The CDR3 loop is CSARDQRTPNYGYTF. The CDR3 bases are TGCAGTGCTAGAGATCAAAGGACTCCAAACTATGGCTACACCTTC.

This clonotype was picked up a small number of times. The V and J genes are TRBV29-1 and TRBJ1-3; no definite D call. The length of the CDR3 is 14 residues. The V end lost 5 bases, the J end lost 0 bases, and 11 bases lay between the germline ends. CDR1 and CDR2 from the germline V gene are SQVTM and ANQGSEA. The CDR3 loop reads CSVSPTSSGNTIYF. The CDR3 DNA reads TGCAGCGTTTCCCCGACTAGCTCTGGAAACACCATATATTTT.

The chain carries TRBV7-2 and TRBJ1-2; D gene uncertain. This CDR3 has 15 amino acids. Germline V gives CDR1 SGHTA, CDR2 FQGNSA. V lost 1 base to trimming and J lost 6 bases, with 15 bases between them. CDR3: CASSLGPVRTDGYTF. CDR3 bases: TGTGCCAGCAGCTTAGGCCCGGTGCGGACGGATGGCTACACCTTC.

By proportion, this clonotype is medium-sized. The V gene is TRBV7-2, the J gene TRBJ2-3, with D perhaps TRBD2 (7 bases). CDR1 is SGHTA, CDR2 FQGNSA, per germline. V was shortened by 1 base and J by 6 bases, with 17 bases between the two germline ends. The CDR3 has 16 amino acids. The DNA for the CDR3 is TGTGCCAGCAGCTTAGAGGGGGGAGGGCCCGTGGATACGCAGTATTTT. Translation gives CASSLEGGGPVDTQYF.

This clonotype came up a few times. The J gene is TRBJ1-3, the V gene TRBV29-1; D not certain. V was shortened by 7 bases and J by 0 bases, with 13 bases between the two germline ends. The CDR3 is made up of 14 amino acids. Germline values: CDR1 SQVTM, CDR2 ANQGSEA. The DNA for the CDR3 is TGCAGCGCTACCATGAGGTCCTCTGGAAACACCATATATTTT. Translated, it gives CSATMRSSGNTIYF.

Relative to its sample, this clonotype is medium-sized. The chain joins TRBV6-5 to TRBJ1-2, with unresolved D. Germline CDR1 reads MNHEY; CDR2 reads SVGAGI. The CDR3 consists of 13 residues. Trimming stripped 0 bases from V and 4 bases from J, with 6 bases between. For the CDR3, the DNA is TGTGCCAGCAGTTACTCCCTACGCTATGGCTACACCTTC. Translation gives CASSYSLRYGYTF.

This clonotype was recorded many times. The V gene is TRBV29-1, the J gene TRBJ2-5; TRBD1 matches at 8 bases. Germline lookup yields CDR1 SQVTM and CDR2 ANQGSEA. With 3 bases clipped from V and 5 bases from J, the junction kept 8 bases outside the gene matches. This CDR3 comprises 14 residues. The CDR3 here is CSVDGQGGSETQYF. The CDR3 bases are TGCAGCGTTGACGGACAGGGTGGGTCGGAGACCCAGTACTTC.